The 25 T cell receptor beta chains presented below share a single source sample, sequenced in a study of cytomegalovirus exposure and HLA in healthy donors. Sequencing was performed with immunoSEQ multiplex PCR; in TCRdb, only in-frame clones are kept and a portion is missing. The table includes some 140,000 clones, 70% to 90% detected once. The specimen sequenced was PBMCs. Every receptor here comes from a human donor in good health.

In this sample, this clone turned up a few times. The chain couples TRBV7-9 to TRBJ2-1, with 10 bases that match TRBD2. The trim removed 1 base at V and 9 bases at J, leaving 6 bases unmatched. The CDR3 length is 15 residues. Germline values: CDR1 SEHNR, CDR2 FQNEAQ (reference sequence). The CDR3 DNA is TGTGCCAGCAGCTTAGTTGCTAGCGGGAGTAGTGAGCAGTTCTTC. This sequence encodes CASSLVASGSSEQFF.

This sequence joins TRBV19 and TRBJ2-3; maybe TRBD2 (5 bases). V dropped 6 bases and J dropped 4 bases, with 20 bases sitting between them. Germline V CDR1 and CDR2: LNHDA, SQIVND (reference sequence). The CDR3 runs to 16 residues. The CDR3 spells CASSPRGGRRADTQYF. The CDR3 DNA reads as TGTGCCAGTAGCCCCCGAGGTGGTCGGCGGGCAGATACGCAGTATTTT.

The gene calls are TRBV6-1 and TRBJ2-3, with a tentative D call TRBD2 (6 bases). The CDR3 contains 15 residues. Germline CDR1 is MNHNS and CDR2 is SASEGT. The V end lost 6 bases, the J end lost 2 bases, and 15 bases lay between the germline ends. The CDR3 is CASSVAERYTDTQYF. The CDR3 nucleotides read TGTGCCAGCAGCGTAGCGGAGAGGTACACAGATACGCAGTATTTT.

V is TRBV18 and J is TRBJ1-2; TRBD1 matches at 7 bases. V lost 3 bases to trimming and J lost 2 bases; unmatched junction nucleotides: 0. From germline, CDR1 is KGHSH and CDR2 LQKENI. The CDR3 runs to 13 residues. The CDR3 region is CASSPTGNYGYTF. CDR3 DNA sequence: TGTGCCAGCTCACCGACAGGGAACTATGGCTACACCTTC.

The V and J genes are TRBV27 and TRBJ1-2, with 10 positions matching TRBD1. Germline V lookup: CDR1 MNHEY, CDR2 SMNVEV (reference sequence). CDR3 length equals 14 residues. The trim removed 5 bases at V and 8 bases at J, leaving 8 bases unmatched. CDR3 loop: CASSGRQGALGYTF. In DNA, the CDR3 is TGTGCCAGCAGTGGGAGACAGGGGGCCTTGGGCTACACCTTC.

This chain's CDR3 is CASSLPYSTDTQYF. CDR3 nucleotide sequence: TGTGCCAGCAGCTTACCCTATAGCACAGATACGCAGTATTTT. The J gene is TRBJ2-3, the V gene TRBV7-9; no firm D call. This CDR3 region has 14 residues. Trimming left V 2 bases short and J 0 bases short, with 6 bases between. Germline V gives CDR1 SEHNR, CDR2 FQNEAQ (reference sequence).

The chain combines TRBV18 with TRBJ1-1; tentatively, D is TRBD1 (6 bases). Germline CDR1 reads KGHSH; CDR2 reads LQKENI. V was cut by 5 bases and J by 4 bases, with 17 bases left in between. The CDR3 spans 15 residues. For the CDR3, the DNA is TGTGCCAGCTCAGATTCGGGGGGCGCGGTCACTGAAGCTTTCTTT. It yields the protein CASSDSGGAVTEAFF.

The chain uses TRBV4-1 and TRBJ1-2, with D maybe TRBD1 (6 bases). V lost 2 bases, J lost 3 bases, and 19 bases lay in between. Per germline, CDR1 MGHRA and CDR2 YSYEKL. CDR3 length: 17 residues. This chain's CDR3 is CASSQPPSGDGYYGYTF. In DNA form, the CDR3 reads TGCGCCAGCAGCCAACCCCCTTCAGGGGATGGTTACTATGGCTACACCTTC.

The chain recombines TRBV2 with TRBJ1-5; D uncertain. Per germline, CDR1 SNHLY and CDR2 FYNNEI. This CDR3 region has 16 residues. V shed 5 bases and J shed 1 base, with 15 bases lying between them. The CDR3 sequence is CASSREAASSNQPQHF. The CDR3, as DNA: TGTGCCAGCAGTAGGGAGGCAGCCTCCAGCAATCAGCCCCAGCATTTT.

CDR3 nucleotides: TGTGCCAGCAGTGATACACAGGGCAATCAGCCCCAGCATTTT. It codes for CASSDTQGNQPQHF. The genes are TRBV25-1 and TRBJ1-5; TRBD1 might be the D (5 bases). Germline-derived CDR1 and CDR2 are MGHDK and SYGVNS. Trimming took off 3 bases at V and 2 bases at J, with 8 bases between the two ends. The CDR3 has 14 residues.

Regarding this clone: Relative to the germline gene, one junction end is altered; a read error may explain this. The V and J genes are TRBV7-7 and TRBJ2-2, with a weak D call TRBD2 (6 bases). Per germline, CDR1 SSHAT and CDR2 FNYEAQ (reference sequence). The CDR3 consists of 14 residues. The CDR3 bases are TGTGCTAGCAGCTCAGGGACTGGCACCGGGGAGCTGTTTTTT. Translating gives CASSSGTGTGELFF.

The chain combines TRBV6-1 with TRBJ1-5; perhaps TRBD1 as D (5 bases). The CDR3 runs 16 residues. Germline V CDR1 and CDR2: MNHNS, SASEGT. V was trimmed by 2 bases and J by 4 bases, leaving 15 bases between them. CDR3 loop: CASSERSVGGNQPQHF. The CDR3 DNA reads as TGTGCCAGCAGTGAAAGATCTGTGGGGGGGAATCAGCCCCAGCATTTT.

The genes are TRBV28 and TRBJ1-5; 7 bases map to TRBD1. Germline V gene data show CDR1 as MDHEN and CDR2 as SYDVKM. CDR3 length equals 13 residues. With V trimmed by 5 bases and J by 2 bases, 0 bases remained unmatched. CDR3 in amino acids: CASSGQGNQPQHF. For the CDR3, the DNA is TGTGCCAGCAGTGGACAGGGCAATCAGCCCCAGCATTTT.

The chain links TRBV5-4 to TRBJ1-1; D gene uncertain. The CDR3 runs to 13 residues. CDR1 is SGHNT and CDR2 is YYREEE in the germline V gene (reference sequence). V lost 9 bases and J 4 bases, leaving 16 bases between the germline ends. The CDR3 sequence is CATFEGGRTEAFF. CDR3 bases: TGTGCCACCTTCGAGGGAGGGCGCACTGAAGCTTTCTTT.

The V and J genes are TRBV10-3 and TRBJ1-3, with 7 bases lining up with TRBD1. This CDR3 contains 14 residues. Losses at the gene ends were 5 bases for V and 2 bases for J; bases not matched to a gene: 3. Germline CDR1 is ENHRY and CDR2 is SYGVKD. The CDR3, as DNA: TGTGCCATCAGTCCGACAGGGCCTGGAAACACCATATATTTT. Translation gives CAISPTGPGNTIYF.

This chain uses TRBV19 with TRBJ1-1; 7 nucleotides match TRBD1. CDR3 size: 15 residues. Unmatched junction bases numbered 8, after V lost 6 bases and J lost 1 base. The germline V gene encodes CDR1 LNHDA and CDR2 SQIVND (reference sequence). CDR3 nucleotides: TGTGCCAGTAGCTCGCCGGGACAGCCGAACACTGAAGCTTTCTTT. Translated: CASSSPGQPNTEAFF.

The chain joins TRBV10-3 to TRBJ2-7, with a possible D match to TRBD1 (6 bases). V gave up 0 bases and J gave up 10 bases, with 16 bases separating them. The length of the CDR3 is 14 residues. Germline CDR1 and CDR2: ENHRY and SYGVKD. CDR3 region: CAISESAGTNFQYF. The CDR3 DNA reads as TGTGCCATCAGTGAGTCGGCCGGGACAAATTTTCAGTACTTC.

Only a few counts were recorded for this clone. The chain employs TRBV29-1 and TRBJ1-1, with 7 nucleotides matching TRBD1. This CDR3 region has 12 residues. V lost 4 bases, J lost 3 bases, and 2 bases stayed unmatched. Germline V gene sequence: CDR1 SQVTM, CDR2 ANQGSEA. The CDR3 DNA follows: TGCAGCGTTGCACAGGGGTACACTGAAGCTTTCTTT. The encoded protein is CSVAQGYTEAFF.

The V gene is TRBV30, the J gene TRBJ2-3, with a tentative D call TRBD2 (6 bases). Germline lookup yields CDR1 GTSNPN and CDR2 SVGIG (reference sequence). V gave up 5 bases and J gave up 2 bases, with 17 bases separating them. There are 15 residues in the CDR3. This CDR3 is CAWGHPGLHTDTQYF. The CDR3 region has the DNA TGTGCCTGGGGTCACCCGGGACTTCACACAGATACGCAGTATTTT.

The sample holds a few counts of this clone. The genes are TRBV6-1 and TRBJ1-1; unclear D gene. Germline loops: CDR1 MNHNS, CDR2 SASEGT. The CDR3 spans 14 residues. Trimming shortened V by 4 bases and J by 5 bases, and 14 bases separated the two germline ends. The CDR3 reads CASSANSEMTEAFF. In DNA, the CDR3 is TGTGCCAGCAGTGCAAACTCGGAGATGACTGAAGCTTTCTTT.

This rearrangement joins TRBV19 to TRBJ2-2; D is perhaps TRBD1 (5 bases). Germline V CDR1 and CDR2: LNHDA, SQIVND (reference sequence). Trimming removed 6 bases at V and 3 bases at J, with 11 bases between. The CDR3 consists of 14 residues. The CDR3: CASRTQGHTGELFF. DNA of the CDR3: TGTGCCAGTAGGACTCAGGGTCACACCGGGGAGCTGTTTTTT.

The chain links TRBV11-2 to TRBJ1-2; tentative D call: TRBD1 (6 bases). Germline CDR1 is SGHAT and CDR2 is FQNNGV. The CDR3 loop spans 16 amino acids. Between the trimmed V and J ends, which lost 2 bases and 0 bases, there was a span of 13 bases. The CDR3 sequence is CASSLSRDNPNYGYTF. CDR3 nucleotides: TGTGCCAGCAGCTTATCTCGGGACAACCCTAACTATGGCTACACCTTC.

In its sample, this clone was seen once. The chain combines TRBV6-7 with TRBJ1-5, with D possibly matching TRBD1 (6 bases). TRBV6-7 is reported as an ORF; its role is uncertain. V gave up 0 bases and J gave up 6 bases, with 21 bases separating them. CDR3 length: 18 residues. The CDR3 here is CASSYSIKDQGISQPQHF. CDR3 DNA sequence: TGTGCCAGCAGTTACTCGATAAAGGACCAGGGGATTTCTCAGCCCCAGCATTTT.

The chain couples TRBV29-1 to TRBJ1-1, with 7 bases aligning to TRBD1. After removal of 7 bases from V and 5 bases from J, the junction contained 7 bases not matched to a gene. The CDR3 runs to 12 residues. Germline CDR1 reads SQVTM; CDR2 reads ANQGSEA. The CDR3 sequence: CSAPGDRTEAFF. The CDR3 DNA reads TGCAGCGCCCCGGGGGACAGAACTGAAGCTTTCTTT.

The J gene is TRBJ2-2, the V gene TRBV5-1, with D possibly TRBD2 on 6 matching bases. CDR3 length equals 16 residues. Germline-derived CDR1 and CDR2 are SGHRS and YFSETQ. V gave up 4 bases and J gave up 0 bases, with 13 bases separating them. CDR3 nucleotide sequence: TGCGCCAGCAGCCGGGGACTCCCCGCGAACACCGGGGAGCTGTTTTTT. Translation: CASSRGLPANTGELFF. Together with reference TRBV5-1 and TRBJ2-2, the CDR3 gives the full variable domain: KAGVTQTPRYLIKTRGQQVTLSCSPISGHRSVSWYQQTPGQGLQFLFEYFSETQRNKGNFPGRFSGRQFSNSRSEMNVSTLELGDSALYLCASSRGLPANTGELFFGEGSRLTVL.